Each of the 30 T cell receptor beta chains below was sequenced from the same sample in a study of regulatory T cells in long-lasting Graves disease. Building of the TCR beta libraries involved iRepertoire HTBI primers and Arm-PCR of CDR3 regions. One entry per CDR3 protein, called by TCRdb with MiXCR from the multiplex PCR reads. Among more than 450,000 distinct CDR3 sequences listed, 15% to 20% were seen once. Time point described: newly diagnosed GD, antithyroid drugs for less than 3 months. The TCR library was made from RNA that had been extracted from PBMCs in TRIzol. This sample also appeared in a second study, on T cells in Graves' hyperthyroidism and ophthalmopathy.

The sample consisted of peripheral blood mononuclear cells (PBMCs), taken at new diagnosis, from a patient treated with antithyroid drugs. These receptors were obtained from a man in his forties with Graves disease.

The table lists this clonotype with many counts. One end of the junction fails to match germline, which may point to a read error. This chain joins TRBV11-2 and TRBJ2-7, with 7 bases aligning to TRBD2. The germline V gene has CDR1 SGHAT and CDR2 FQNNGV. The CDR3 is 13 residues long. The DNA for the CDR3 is TGTGCCAGCAGTTTAGGACTAGCCTACGAGCAGTACTTC. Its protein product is CASSLGLAYEQYF.

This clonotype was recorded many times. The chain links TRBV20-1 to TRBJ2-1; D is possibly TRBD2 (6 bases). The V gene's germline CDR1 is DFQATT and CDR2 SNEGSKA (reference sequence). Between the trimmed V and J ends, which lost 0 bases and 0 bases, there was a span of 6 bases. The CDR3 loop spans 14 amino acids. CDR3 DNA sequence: TGCAGTGCTAGAGACGGGAGCTCCTACAATGAGCAGTTCTTC. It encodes CSARDGSSYNEQFF.

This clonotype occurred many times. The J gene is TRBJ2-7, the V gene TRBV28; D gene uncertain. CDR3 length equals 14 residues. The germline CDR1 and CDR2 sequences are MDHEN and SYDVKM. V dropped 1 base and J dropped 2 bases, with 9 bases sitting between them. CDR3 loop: CASSLSGSTYEQYF. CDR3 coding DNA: TGTGCCAGCAGTTTATCCGGTTCCACCTACGAGCAGTACTTC.

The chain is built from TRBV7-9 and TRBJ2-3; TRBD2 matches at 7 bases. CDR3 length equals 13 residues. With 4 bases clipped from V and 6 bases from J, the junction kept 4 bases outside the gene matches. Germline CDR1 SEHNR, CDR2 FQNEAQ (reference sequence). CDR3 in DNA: TGTGCCAGCAGCTCAACTAGCGTTGATACGCAGTATTTT. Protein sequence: CASSSTSVDTQYF. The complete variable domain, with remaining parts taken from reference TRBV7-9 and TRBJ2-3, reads DTGVSQNPRHKITKRGQNVTFRCDPISEHNRLYWYRQTLGQGPEFLTYFQNEAQLEKSRLLSDRFSAERPKGSFSTLEIQRTEQGDSAMYLCASSSTSVDTQYFGPGTRLTVL.

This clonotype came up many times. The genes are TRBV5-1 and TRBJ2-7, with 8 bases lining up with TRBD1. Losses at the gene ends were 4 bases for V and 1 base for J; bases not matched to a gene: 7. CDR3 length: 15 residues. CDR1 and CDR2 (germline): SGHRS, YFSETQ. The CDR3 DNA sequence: TGCGCCAGCAGCACCCGGGACAGGTCATCCTACGAGCAGTACTTC. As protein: CASSTRDRSSYEQYF.

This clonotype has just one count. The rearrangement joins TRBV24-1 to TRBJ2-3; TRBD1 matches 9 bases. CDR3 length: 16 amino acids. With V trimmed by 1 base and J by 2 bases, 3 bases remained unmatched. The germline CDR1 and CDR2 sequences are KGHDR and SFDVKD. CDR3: CATSDFRDRDTDTQYF. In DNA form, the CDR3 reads TGTGCCACCAGTGATTTCCGGGACAGGGACACAGATACGCAGTATTTT.

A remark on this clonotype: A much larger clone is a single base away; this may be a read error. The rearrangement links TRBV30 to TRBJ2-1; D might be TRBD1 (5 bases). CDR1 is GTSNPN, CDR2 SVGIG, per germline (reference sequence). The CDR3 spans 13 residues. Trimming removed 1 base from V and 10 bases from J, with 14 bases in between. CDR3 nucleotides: TGTGCCTGGAGTGCGGACACTTCCTACGAGCAGTTCTTC. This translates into CAWSADTSYEQFF.

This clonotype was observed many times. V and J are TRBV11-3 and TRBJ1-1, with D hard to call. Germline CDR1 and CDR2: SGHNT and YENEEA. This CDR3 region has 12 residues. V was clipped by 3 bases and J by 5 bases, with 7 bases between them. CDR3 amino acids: CASSFTITEAFF. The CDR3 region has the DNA TGTGCCAGCAGCTTCACAATAACTGAAGCTTTCTTT.

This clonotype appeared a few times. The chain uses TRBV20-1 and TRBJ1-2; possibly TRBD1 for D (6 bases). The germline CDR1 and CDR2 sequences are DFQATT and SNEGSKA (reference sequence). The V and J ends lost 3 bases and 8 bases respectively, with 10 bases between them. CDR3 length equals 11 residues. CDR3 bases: TGCAGTGCTAGTCGGGACACGGGCTACACCTTC. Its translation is CSASRDTGYTF.

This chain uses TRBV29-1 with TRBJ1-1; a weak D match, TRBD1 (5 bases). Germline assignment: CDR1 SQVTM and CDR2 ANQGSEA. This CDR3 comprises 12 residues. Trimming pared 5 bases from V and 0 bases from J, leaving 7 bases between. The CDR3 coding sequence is TGCAGCGTTACAGGAATGAACACTGAAGCTTTCTTT. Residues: CSVTGMNTEAFF.

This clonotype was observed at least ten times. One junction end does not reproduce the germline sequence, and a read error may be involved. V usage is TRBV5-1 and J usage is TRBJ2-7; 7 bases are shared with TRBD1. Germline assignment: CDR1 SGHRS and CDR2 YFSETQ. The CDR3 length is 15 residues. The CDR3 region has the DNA TGTGCCAGCAGCTTAGGGGACAGAAGCTCCTACGAGCAGTACTTC. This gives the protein CASSLGDRSSYEQYF.

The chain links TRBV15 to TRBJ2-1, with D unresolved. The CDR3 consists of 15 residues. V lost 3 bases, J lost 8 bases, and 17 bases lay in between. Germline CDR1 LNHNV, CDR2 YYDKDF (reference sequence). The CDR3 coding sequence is TGTGCCACCAGCAGGGGCCGCAGGAAGGAGCATGAGCAGTTCTTC. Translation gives CATSRGRRKEHEQFF.

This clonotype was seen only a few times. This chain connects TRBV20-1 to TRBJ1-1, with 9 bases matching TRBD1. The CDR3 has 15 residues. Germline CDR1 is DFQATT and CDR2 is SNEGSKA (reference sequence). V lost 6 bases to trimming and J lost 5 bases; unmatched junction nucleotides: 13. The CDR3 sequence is CSAYRGRGIGTEAFF. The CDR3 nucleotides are TGCAGTGCATACAGGGGGCGAGGGATCGGGACTGAAGCTTTCTTT.

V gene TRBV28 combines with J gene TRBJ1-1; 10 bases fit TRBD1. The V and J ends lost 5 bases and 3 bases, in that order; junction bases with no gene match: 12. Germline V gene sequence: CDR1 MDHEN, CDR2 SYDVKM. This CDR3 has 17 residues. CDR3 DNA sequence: TGTGCCAGCAGTCCCGCGGGACAGGGGTTTTTAGACACTGAAGCTTTCTTT. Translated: CASSPAGQGFLDTEAFF. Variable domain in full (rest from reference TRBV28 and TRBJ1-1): DVKVTQSSRYLVKRTGEKVFLECVQDMDHENMFWYRQDPGLGLRLIYFSYDVKMKEKGDIPEGYSVSREKKERFSLILESASTNQTSMYLCASSPAGQGFLDTEAFFGQGTRLTVV.

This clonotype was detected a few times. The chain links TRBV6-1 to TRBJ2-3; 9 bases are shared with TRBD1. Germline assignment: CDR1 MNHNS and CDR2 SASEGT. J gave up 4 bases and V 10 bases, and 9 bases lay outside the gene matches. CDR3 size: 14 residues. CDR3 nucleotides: TGTGCCACCGTCCGGGACAGGGTGTCAGATACGCAGTATTTT. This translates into CATVRDRVSDTQYF.

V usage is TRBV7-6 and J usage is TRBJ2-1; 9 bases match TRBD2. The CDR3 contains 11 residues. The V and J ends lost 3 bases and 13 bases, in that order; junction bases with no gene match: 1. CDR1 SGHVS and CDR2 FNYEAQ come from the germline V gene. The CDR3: CASSFLAGQFF. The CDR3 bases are TGTGCCAGCAGCTTTCTAGCGGGACAGTTCTTC.

The CDR3: CASSVGLAGGLGELFF. CDR3 bases: TGCGCCAGCAGCGTCGGACTAGCGGGAGGGCTCGGGGAGCTGTTTTTT. The chain combines TRBV5-1 with TRBJ2-2, with 15 bases identical to TRBD2. The ends lost 4 bases at V and 7 bases at J; junction bases unmatched: 5. This CDR3 has 16 residues. Germline V gene data show CDR1 as SGHRS and CDR2 as YFSETQ.

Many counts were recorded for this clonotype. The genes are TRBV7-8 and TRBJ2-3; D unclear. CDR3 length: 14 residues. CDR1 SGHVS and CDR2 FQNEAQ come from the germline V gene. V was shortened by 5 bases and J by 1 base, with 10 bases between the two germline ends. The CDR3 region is CASSPGWRTDTQYF. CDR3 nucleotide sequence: TGTGCCAGCAGCCCCGGTTGGCGCACAGATACGCAGTATTTT.

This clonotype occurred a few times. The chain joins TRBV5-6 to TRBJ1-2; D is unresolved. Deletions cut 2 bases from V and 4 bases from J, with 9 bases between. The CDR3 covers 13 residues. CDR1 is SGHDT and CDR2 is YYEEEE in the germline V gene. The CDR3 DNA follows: TGTGCCAGCAGCTTTAAGGACTCCTATGGCTACACCTTC. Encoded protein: CASSFKDSYGYTF.

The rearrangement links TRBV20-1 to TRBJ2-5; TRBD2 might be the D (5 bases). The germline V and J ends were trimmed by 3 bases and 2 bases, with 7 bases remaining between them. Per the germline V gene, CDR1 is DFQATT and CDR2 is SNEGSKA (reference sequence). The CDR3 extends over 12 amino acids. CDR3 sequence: CSARDLQETQYF. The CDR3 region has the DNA TGCAGTGCTAGGGACTTGCAAGAGACCCAGTACTTC.

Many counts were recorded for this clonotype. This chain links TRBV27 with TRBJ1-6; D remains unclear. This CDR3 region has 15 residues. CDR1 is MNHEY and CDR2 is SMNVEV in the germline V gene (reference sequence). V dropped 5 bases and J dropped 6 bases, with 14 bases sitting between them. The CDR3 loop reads CASSPRPTINSPLHF. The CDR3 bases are TGTGCCAGCAGTCCCCGGCCAACCATTAATTCACCCCTCCACTTT.

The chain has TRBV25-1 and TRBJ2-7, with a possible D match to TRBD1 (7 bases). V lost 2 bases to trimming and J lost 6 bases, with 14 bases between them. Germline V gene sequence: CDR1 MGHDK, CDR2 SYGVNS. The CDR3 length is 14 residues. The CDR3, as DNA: TGTGCCAGCAGTGAAACGCGGGACAGCCCCGAGCAGTACTTC. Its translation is CASSETRDSPEQYF.

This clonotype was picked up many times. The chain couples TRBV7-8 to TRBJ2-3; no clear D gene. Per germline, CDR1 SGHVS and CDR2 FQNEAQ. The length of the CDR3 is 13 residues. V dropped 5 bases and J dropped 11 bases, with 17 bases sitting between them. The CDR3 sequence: CASSPLVDLGQYF. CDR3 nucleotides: TGTGCCAGCAGCCCGTTGGTGGACCTGGGGCAGTATTTT.

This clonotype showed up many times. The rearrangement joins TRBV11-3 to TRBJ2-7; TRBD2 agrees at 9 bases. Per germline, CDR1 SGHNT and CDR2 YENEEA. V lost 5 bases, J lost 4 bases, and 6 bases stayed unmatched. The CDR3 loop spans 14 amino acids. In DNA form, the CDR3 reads TGTGCCAGCAGCCTTAGCGGGAGTCGGTACGAGCAGTACTTC. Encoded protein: CASSLSGSRYEQYF.

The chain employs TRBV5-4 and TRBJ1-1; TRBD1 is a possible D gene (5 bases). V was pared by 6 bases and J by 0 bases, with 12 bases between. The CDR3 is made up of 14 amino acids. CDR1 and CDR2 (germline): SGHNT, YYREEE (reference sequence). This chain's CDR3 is CASKKTDMNTEAFF. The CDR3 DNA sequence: TGTGCCAGCAAGAAGACAGACATGAACACTGAAGCTTTCTTT.

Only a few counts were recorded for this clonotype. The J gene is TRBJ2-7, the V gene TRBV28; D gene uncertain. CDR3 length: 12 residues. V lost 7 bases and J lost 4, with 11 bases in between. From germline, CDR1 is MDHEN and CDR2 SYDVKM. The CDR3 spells CASNGSKYEQYF. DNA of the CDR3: TGTGCCAGCAACGGGTCTAAGTACGAGCAGTACTTC.

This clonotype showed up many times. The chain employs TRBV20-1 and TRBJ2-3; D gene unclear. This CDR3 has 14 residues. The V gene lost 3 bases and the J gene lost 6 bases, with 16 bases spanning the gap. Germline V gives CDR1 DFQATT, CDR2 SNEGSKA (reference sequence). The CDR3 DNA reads TGCAGTGCTAGGGCATTGTCGCTTTTTGATACGCAGTATTTT. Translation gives CSARALSLFDTQYF.

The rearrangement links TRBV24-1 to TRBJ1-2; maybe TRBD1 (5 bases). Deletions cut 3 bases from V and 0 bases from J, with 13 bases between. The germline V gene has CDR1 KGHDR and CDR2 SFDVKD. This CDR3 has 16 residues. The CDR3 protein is CATSDTRDPANYGYTF. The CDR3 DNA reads TGTGCCACCAGTGATACACGGGACCCCGCTAACTATGGCTACACCTTC.

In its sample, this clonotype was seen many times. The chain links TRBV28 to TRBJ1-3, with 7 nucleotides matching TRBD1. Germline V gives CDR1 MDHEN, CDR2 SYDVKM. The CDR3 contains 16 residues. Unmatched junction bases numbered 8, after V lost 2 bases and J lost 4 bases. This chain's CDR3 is CASSLPGGSFGNTIYF. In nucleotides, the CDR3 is TGTGCCAGCAGTTTACCAGGGGGATCCTTCGGAAACACCATATATTTT. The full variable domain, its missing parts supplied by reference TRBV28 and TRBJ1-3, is DVKVTQSSRYLVKRTGEKVFLECVQDMDHENMFWYRQDPGLGLRLIYFSYDVKMKEKGDIPEGYSVSREKKERFSLILESASTNQTSMYLCASSLPGGSFGNTIYFGEGSWLTVV.

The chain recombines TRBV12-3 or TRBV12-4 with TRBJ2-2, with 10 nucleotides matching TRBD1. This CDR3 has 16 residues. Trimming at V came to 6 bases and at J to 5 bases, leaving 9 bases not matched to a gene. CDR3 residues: CASSLSGQGKTGELFF. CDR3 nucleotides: TGTGCCAGCAGCCTTTCGGGACAGGGGAAAACCGGGGAGCTGTTTTTT.